Shown below are 30 T cell receptor beta chains from a single sample sequenced in a study of blood T cell repertoires in COVID-19. Profiling relied on immunoSEQ multiplex PCR, and the TCRdb table lists in-frame clones only, not all of them. The table includes about 130,000 clones, over 70% detected once. Sequenced sample: peripheral blood. Receptors were obtained from a man aged 50-60 years with active COVID-19.

The genes are TRBV5-5 and TRBJ2-7; the D gene is possibly TRBD1 (5 bases). Per germline, CDR1 SGHKS and CDR2 YYEKEE (reference sequence). The CDR3 runs 14 residues. V gave up 7 bases and J gave up 0 bases, with 14 bases separating them. DNA for the CDR3: TGTGCCAGCGGAATAGACAGCTACTCCTACGAGCAGTACTTC. The encoded protein is CASGIDSYSYEQYF.

This chain uses TRBV5-1 with TRBJ2-7, with 8 nucleotides matching TRBD2. The V segment lost 3 bases and the J segment 4 bases; nucleotides outside the gene matches: 9. This CDR3 is 15 amino acids long. Germline V gene data show CDR1 as SGHRS and CDR2 as YFSETQ. CDR3 in amino acids: CASSSNSGGPYEQYF. CDR3 DNA sequence: TGCGCCAGCAGCTCGAACAGCGGGGGACCGTACGAGCAGTACTTC.

This chain joins TRBV7-9 and TRBJ2-3; 12 bases map to TRBD1. CDR3 length equals 18 residues. V lost 1 base to trimming and J lost 4 bases; unmatched junction nucleotides: 9. Per germline, CDR1 SEHNR and CDR2 FQNEAQ (reference sequence). This CDR3 is CASSLGVSGQGAADTQYF. In nucleotides, the CDR3 is TGTGCCAGCAGCTTAGGAGTTTCGGGACAGGGGGCGGCAGATACGCAGTATTTT.

The chain couples TRBV5-1 to TRBJ1-3; 7 nucleotides match TRBD1. Losses at the gene ends were 1 base for V and 0 bases for J; bases not matched to a gene: 4. The CDR3 is 16 residues long. Germline loops: CDR1 SGHRS, CDR2 YFSETQ. CDR3 DNA sequence: TGCGCCAGCAGCTTGTACACAGGGGACTCTGGAAACACCATATATTTT. Its protein is CASSLYTGDSGNTIYF.

This chain connects TRBV6-5 to TRBJ2-5; 8 bases are shared with TRBD2. Germline-derived CDR1 and CDR2 are MNHEY and SVGAGI. V trimming: 2 bases; J trimming: 2 bases; junction bases outside the gene matches: 4. The CDR3 is made up of 15 amino acids. The DNA for the CDR3 is TGTGCCAGCAGTTACACTACTAGCGGACAAGAGACCCAGTACTTC. This gives the protein CASSYTTSGQETQYF.

The chain couples TRBV2 to TRBJ1-5, with D tentatively TRBD1 (6 bases). This CDR3 spans 16 amino acids. Trimming shortened V by 6 bases and J by 3 bases, and 18 bases separated the two germline ends. Germline-derived CDR1 and CDR2 are SNHLY and FYNNEI. DNA of the CDR3: TGTGCCAGCAGCTCCGTAGGACAGCGGAACAATCAGCCCCAGCATTTT. As protein: CASSSVGQRNNQPQHF.

A single count supports this clone. The V call is TRBV29-1, the J call TRBJ2-6, with a tentative D call TRBD2 (5 bases). Germline V CDR1 and CDR2: SQVTM, ANQGSEA. The CDR3 totals 14 residues. V lost 4 bases and J 0 bases, leaving 7 bases between the germline ends. As DNA, the CDR3 is TGCAGCGTTGGACGGGACTCTGGGGCCAACGTCCTGACTTTC. It specifies CSVGRDSGANVLTF.

This chain uses TRBV29-1 with TRBJ1-1; D is unresolved. The CDR3 is made up of 13 amino acids. V lost 1 base, J lost 0 bases, and 6 bases lay in between. Germline V gene data show CDR1 as SQVTM and CDR2 as ANQGSEA. The CDR3 spells CSVEGVLNTEAFF. The CDR3 nucleotides are TGCAGCGTTGAAGGCGTGTTGAACACTGAAGCTTTCTTT.

The rearrangement links TRBV19 to TRBJ1-4; D perhaps matches TRBD1 (5 bases). The V end was cut by 3 bases, the J end by 0 bases, with 8 bases between. CDR3 length: 15 amino acids. Germline-derived CDR1 and CDR2 are LNHDA and SQIVND (reference sequence). The CDR3 DNA follows: TGTGCCAGTAGTATTCTAGGGGCAACTAATGAAAAACTGTTTTTT. Translated: CASSILGATNEKLFF.

This chain links TRBV5-4 with TRBJ1-1; D call uncertain. In germline, CDR1 is SGHNT, CDR2 YYREEE (reference sequence). V dropped 5 bases and J dropped 2 bases, with 16 bases sitting between them. CDR3 size: 15 residues. The CDR3 protein is CASRVDSGSNTEAFF. In DNA, the CDR3 is TGTGCCAGCAGGGTCGATTCCGGGTCCAACACTGAAGCTTTCTTT.

This chain links TRBV5-6 with TRBJ1-3, with a possible D match to TRBD1 (6 bases). The CDR3 is 15 amino acids. From germline, CDR1 is SGHDT and CDR2 YYEEEE. V was clipped by 4 bases and J by 4 bases, with 15 bases between them. CDR3: CASSLGTGTGNTIYF. The DNA for the CDR3 is TGTGCCAGCAGCCTGGGTACAGGGACAGGAAACACCATATATTTT.

The rearrangement links TRBV3-1 (or the pseudogene TRBV3-2) to TRBJ2-1; 9 positions match TRBD1. Trimming at V came to 3 bases and at J to 7 bases, leaving 10 bases not matched to a gene. CDR1 and CDR2 (germline): LGHDT, YNNKEL (reference sequence). CDR3 size: 16 residues. Here the CDR3 reads CASSHRRGQGLNEQFF. DNA for the CDR3: TGTGCCAGCAGCCACAGGAGGGGACAGGGATTAAATGAGCAGTTCTTC.

This chain connects TRBV7-8 to TRBJ1-1; D is uncertain. Germline-derived CDR1 and CDR2 are SGHVS and FQNEAQ. The CDR3 length is 15 residues. The ends were cut back, 5 bases at V and 2 bases at J, with 15 bases in the middle. DNA for the CDR3: TGTGCCAGCAGCCTCGCCGGGTTCACTAACACTGAAGCTTTCTTT. It is translated as CASSLAGFTNTEAFF. Together with reference TRBV7-8 and TRBJ1-1, the CDR3 gives the full variable domain: GAGVSQSPRYKVAKRGQDVALRCDPISGHVSLFWYQQALGQGPEFLTYFQNEAQLDKSGLPSDRFFAERPEGSVSTLKIQRTQQEDSAVYLCASSLAGFTNTEAFFGQGTRLTVV.

This clone was detected only once. The chain joins TRBV5-1 to TRBJ1-1; 7 bases align to TRBD1. CDR1 and CDR2 from the germline V gene are SGHRS and YFSETQ. J lost 0 bases, V lost 3 bases, and 8 bases had no gene match. The CDR3 runs to 16 residues. CDR3 bases: TGCGCCAGCAGCTCAGGGGGACTCAGTATGAACACTGAAGCTTTCTTT. Its protein product is CASSSGGLSMNTEAFF.

V usage is TRBV30 and J usage is TRBJ2-3; tentative D call: TRBD2 (5 bases). Germline V gives CDR1 GTSNPN, CDR2 SVGIG (reference sequence). V dropped 4 bases and J dropped 3 bases, with 11 bases sitting between them. This CDR3 is built from 13 residues. The CDR3 coding sequence is TGTGCCTGGATACCCAGAGGGACAGATACGCAGTATTTT. Protein: CAWIPRGTDTQYF.

The chain joins TRBV18 to TRBJ1-2; 8 nucleotides agree with TRBD1. The V gene's germline CDR1 is KGHSH and CDR2 LQKENI. The V and J ends lost 3 bases and 8 bases, in that order; junction bases with no gene match: 8. The CDR3 covers 14 residues. CDR3 in amino acids: CASSPSTGAKGYTF. The CDR3 coding sequence is TGTGCCAGCTCACCTTCGACAGGGGCTAAGGGCTACACCTTC.

As DNA, the CDR3 is TGTGCCAGCAGGCCCGGGTTAGGAACACCCCTCCACTTT. It yields the protein CASRPGLGTPLHF. V is TRBV12-3 or TRBV12-4 and J is TRBJ1-6; D remains unclear. This CDR3 spans 13 amino acids. The V and J ends lost 6 bases and 11 bases respectively, with 14 bases between them.

The rearrangement joins TRBV5-5 to TRBJ2-7; 10 bases map to TRBD1. The CDR3 covers 16 residues. V shed 5 bases and J 0 bases; nucleotides not matched to a gene: 8. CDR1 SGHKS and CDR2 YYEKEE come from the germline V gene (reference sequence). The DNA for the CDR3 is TGTGCCAGCAGGGAACCGGGACAGGGGTACTCCTACGAGCAGTACTTC. Translated: CASREPGQGYSYEQYF.

The chain has TRBV4-2 and TRBJ2-3; TRBD2 matches 8 bases. The germline gives CDR1 LGHNA, CDR2 YNFKEQ. V lost 2 bases, J lost 0 bases, and 13 bases stayed unmatched. The CDR3 sequence is 19 residues long. The CDR3 nucleotides read TGTGCCAGCAGCCAACGGCGCGGGGGGCCCGCCGGTAGCACAGATACGCAGTATTTT. Protein product: CASSQRRGGPAGSTDTQYF.

The V and J genes are TRBV11-2 and TRBJ1-1; 7 positions match TRBD1. V shed 5 bases and J 3 bases; nucleotides not matched to a gene: 9. Germline CDR1 is SGHAT and CDR2 is FQNNGV. This CDR3 contains 15 residues. The DNA of the CDR3 is TGTGCCAGCAGCCCAACACAGGGGCGGGACACTGAAGCTTTCTTT. The encoded protein is CASSPTQGRDTEAFF. Combining the CDR3 with reference TRBV11-2 and TRBJ1-1 gives the whole variable domain EAGVAQSPRYKIIEKRQSVAFWCNPISGHATLYWYQQILGQGPKLLIQFQNNGVVDDSQLPKDRFSAERLKGVDSTLKIQPAKLEDSAVYLCASSPTQGRDTEAFFGQGTRLTVV.

This chain links TRBV7-2 with TRBJ2-5; no firm D call. The length of the CDR3 is 11 residues. The V end lost 8 bases, the J end lost 2 bases, and 6 bases lay between the germline ends. Germline V gene lookup returns CDR1 SGHTA and CDR2 FQGNSA. CDR3 in DNA: TGTGCCAGCCAACAGCAAGAGACCCAGTACTTC. Its protein is CASQQQETQYF.

This clone was counted between two and nine times. The gene calls are TRBV6-6 and TRBJ1-2, with D possibly matching TRBD1 (5 bases). Looked up from germline, CDR1 is MNHNY and CDR2 is SVGAGI (reference sequence). V was clipped by 4 bases and J by 2 bases, with 8 bases between them. The CDR3 spans 13 residues. The CDR3 protein is CASSFRGNYGYTF. CDR3 sequence (DNA): TGTGCCAGCAGTTTCCGGGGGAACTATGGCTACACCTTC.

This chain connects TRBV6-5 to TRBJ2-7; the D gene is possibly TRBD2 (6 bases). Germline values: CDR1 MNHEY, CDR2 SVGAGI. V dropped 5 bases and J dropped 0 bases, with 8 bases sitting between them. This CDR3 has 13 residues. DNA of the CDR3: TGTGCCAGCAGTCGCGGGAACTCCTACGAGCAGTACTTC. This encodes CASSRGNSYEQYF.

This chain links TRBV2 with TRBJ2-3; no definite D call. This CDR3 is built from 14 residues. Germline V gives CDR1 SNHLY, CDR2 FYNNEI. Trimming left V 3 bases short and J 0 bases short, with 7 bases between. CDR3 sequence: CASSESLSTDTQYF. The CDR3 DNA sequence: TGTGCCAGCAGTGAGAGTTTGAGCACAGATACGCAGTATTTT. The complete variable domain, with remaining parts taken from reference TRBV2 and TRBJ2-3, reads EPEVTQTPSHQVTQMGQEVILRCVPISNHLYFYWYRQILGQKVEFLVSFYNNEISEKSEIFDDQFSVERPDGSNFTLKIRSTKLEDSAMYFCASSESLSTDTQYFGPGTRLTVL.

This clone was detected once. The chain couples TRBV6-4 to TRBJ1-5, with D tentatively TRBD1 (5 bases). Trimming removed 5 bases at V and 4 bases at J, with 9 bases between. CDR1 is MRHNA, CDR2 SNTAGT, per germline. The CDR3 is 13 amino acids. The DNA of the CDR3 is TGTGCCAGCAGTACGGAGGGGAATCAGCCCCAGCATTTT. Protein product: CASSTEGNQPQHF.

V is TRBV12-5 and J is TRBJ2-1; 10 bases agree with TRBD2. The V and J ends lost 0 bases and 6 bases, in that order; junction bases with no gene match: 5. CDR1 and CDR2 from the germline V gene are LGHNT and FRNRAP. The CDR3 is made up of 16 amino acids. The CDR3 sequence is CASGLVGLAEANEQFF. DNA for the CDR3: TGTGCTAGTGGTTTGGTAGGACTAGCGGAAGCCAATGAGCAGTTCTTC. The whole variable domain, filled in from reference TRBV12-5 and TRBJ2-1, reads DARVTQTPRHKVTEMGQEVTMRCQPILGHNTVFWYRQTMMQGLELLAYFRNRAPLDDSGMPKDRFSAEMPDATLATLKIQPSEPRDSAVYFCASGLVGLAEANEQFFGPGTRLTVL.

This rearrangement joins TRBV7-2 to TRBJ2-7; TRBD1 matches 9 bases. The CDR3 has 14 residues. The germline gives CDR1 SGHTA, CDR2 FQGNSA. V was clipped by 4 bases and J by 2 bases; unmatched bases: 3. The CDR3: CASSYRDRAYEQYF. The CDR3, as DNA: TGTGCCAGCAGCTACCGGGACAGGGCCTACGAGCAGTACTTC.

The chain combines TRBV5-1 with TRBJ1-5; TRBD1 agrees at 7 bases. The CDR3 runs to 15 residues. With 4 bases clipped from V and 3 bases from J, the junction kept 7 bases outside the gene matches. CDR1 and CDR2 (germline): SGHRS, YFSETQ. CDR3 residues: CASSPGGTANQPQHF. CDR3 nucleotides: TGCGCCAGCAGCCCGGGCGGGACAGCCAATCAGCCCCAGCATTTT.

This chain joins TRBV5-4 and TRBJ1-6; D is ambiguous. The CDR3 sequence is 12 residues long. Trimming left V 5 bases short and J 8 bases short, with 8 bases between. The germline CDR1 and CDR2 sequences are SGHNT and YYREEE (reference sequence). CDR3 nucleotide sequence: TGTGCCAGCAGAGGAGGCGATTCACCCCTCCACTTT. It specifies CASRGGDSPLHF.

This sequence joins TRBV6-2 or TRBV6-3 and TRBJ1-5; D unclear. This CDR3 spans 11 amino acids. Germline V gene data show CDR1 as MNHEY and CDR2 as SVGEGT. Trimming pared 5 bases from V and 9 bases from J, leaving 8 bases between. The CDR3 region is CASSQVGPQHF. DNA of the CDR3: TGTGCCAGCAGTCAAGTCGGGCCCCAGCATTTT.